This T cell receptor (beta chain) is from a study of blood T cell repertoires in COVID-19. This clone was observed a few times. This table comes from immunoSEQ multiplex PCR, and its TCRdb copy is limited to in-frame clones, with some not included. The sample has 40,000 to 50,000 clones; around 73% are singletons. The CDR3 consists of 15 residues. Looked up from germline, CDR1 is SGDLS and CDR2 is YYNGEE. Unmatched junction bases numbered 6, after V lost 4 bases and J lost 2 bases. The sequence was collected from a woman in her sixties or seventies with acute or convalescent COVID-19. The sequenced material came from peripheral blood. The chain employs TRBV9 and TRBJ1-5, with 7 bases matching TRBD1. CDR3: CASSKQGNGNQPQHF. The DNA for the CDR3 is TGTGCCAGCAGCAAACAGGGGAATGGCAATCAGCCCCAGCATTTT.